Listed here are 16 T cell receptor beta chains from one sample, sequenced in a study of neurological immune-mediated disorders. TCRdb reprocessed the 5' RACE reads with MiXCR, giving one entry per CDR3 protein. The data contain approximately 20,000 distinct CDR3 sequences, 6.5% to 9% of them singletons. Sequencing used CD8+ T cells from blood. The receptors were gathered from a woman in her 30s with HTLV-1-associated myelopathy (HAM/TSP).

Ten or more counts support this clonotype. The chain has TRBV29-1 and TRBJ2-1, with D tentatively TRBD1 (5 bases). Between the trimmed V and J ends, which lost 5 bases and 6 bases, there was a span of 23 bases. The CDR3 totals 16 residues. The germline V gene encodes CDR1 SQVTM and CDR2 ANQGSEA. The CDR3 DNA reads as TGCAGCGTTTTTCCAACGTCCAGGGAAAGAGTCAATGAGCAGTTCTTC. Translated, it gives CSVFPTSRERVNEQFF.

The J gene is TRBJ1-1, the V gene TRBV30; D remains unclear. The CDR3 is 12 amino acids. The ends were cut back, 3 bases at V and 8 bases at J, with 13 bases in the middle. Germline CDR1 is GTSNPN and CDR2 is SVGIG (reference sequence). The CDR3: CAWRATRLEAFF. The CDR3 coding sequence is TGTGCCTGGAGGGCAACCCGTTTGGAAGCTTTCTTT. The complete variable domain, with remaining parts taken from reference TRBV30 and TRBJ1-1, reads SQTIHQWPATLVQPVGSPLSLECTVEGTSNPNLYWYRQAAGRGLQLLFYSVGIGQISSEVPQNLSASRPQDRQFILSSKKLLLSDSGFYLCAWRATRLEAFFGQGTRLTVV.

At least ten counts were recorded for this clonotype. In DNA form, the CDR3 reads TGTGCCAGCAGTTCCGAGCGGGGGGGAAGAGATACGCAGTATTTT. Residues: CASSSERGGRDTQYF. The genes are TRBV6-2 or TRBV6-3 and TRBJ2-3; TRBD2 matches at 10 bases. Germline V lookup: CDR1 MNHEY, CDR2 SVGEGT. This CDR3 is built from 15 residues. With 4 bases clipped from V and 5 bases from J, the junction kept 6 bases outside the gene matches.

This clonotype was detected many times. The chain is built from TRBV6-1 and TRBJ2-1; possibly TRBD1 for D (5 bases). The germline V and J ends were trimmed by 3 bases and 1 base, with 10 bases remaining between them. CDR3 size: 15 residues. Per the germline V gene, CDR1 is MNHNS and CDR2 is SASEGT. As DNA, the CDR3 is TGTGCCAGCAGTGACCAGGGTGGGTCCTACAATGAGCAGTTCTTC. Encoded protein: CASSDQGGSYNEQFF.

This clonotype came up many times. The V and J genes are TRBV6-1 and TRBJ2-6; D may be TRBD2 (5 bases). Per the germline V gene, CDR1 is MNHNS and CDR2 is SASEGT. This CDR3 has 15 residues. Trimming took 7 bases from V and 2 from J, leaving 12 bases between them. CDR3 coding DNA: TGTGCCAGCAAGTTGGGGAGAACTGGGGCCAACGTCCTGACTTTC. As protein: CASKLGRTGANVLTF.

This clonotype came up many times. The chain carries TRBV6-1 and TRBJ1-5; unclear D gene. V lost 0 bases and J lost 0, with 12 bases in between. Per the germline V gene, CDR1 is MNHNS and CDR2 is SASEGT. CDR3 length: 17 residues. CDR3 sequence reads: CASSEAHQRFSNQPQHF. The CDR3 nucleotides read TGTGCCAGCAGTGAAGCACACCAGAGATTTAGCAATCAGCCCCAGCATTTT.

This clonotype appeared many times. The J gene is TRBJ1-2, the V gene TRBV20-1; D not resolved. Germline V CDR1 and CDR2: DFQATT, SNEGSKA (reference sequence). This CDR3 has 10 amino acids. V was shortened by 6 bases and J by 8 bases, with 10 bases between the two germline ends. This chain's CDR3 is CSATSTGYTF. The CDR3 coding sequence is TGCAGTGCGACGAGCACCGGCTACACCTTC.

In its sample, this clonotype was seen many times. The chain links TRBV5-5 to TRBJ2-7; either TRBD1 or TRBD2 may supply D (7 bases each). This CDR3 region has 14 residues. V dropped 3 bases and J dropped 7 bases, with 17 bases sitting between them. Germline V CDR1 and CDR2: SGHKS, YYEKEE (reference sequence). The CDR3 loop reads CASSSGQRDVEQYF. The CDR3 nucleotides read TGTGCCAGCAGCTCGGGACAGCGGGACGTAGAGCAGTACTTC.

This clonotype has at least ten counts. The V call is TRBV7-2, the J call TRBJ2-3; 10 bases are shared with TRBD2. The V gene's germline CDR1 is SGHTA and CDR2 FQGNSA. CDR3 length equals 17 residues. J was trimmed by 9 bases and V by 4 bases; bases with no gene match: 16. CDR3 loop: CASSSELQLAGLFTQYF. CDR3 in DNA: TGTGCCAGCAGCTCAGAACTCCAACTAGCGGGGCTTTTCACGCAGTATTTT.

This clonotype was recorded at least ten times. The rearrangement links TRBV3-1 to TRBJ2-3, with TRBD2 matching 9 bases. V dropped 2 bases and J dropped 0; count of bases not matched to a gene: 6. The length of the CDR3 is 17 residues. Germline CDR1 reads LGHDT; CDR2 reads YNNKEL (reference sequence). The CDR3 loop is CASSQPPSGDSTDTQYF. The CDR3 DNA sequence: TGTGCCAGCAGCCAACCCCCTAGCGGGGATAGCACAGATACGCAGTATTTT.

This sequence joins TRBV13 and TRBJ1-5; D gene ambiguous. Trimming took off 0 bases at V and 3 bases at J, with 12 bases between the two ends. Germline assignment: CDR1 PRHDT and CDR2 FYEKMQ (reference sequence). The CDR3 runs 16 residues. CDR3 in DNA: TGTGCCAGCAGCTTAGGCAGTGAGGGTCACAATCAGCCCCAGCATTTT. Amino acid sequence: CASSLGSEGHNQPQHF.

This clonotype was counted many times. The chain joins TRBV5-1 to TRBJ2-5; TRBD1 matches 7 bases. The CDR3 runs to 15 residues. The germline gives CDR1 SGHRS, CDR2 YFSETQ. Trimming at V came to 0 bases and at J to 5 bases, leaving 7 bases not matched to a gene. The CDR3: CASSLGQGWMETQYF. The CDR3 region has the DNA TGCGCCAGCAGCTTGGGACAGGGATGGATGGAGACCCAGTACTTC.

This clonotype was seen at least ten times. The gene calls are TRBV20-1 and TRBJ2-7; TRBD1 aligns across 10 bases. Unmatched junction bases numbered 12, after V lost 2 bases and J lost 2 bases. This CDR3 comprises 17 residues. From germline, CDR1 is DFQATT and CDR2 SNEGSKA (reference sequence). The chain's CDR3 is CSARKPLGQGTPYEQYF. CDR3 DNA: TGCAGTGCTAGAAAACCTTTGGGACAGGGGACTCCCTACGAGCAGTACTTC.

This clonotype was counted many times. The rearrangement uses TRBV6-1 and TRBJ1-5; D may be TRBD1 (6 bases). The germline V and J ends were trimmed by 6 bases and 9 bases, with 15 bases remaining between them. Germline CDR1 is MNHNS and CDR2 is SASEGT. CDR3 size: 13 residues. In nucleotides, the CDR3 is TGTGCCAGCAGGAGGGGGGAATCAGGGCCCCAGCATTTT. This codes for CASRRGESGPQHF.

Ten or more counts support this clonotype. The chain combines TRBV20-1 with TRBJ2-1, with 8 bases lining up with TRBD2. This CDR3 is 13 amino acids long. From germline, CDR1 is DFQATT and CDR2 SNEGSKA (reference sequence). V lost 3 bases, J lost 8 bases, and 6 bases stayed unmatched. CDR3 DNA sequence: TGCAGTGCTAGGAGCCGGGGGGGCCATGAGCAGTTCTTC. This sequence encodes CSARSRGGHEQFF.

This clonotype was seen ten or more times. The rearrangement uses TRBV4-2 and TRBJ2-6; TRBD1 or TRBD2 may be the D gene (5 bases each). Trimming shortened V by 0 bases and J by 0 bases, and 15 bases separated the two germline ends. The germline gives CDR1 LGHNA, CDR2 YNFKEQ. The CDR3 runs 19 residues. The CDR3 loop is CASSQDGRGPTSGANVLTF. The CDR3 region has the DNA TGTGCCAGCAGCCAAGATGGTCGGGGACCTACCTCTGGGGCCAACGTCCTGACTTTC.